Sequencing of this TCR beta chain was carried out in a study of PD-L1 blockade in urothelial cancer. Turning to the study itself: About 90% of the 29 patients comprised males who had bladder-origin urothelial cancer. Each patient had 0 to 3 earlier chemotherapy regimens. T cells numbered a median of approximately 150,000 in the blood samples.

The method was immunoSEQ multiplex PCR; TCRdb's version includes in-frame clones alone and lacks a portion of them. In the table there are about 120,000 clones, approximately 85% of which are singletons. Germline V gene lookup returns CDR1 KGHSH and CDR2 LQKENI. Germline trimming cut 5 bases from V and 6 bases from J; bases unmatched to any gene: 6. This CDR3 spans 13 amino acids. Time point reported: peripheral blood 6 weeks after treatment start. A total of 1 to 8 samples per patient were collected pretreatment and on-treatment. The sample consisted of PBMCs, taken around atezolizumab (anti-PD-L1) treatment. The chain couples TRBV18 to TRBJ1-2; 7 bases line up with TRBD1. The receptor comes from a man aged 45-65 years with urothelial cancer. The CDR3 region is CASSSEGADGYTF. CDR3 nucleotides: TGTGCCAGCTCATCGGAGGGGGCGGATGGCTACACCTTC.